The entry below gives a single TCR beta chain sequence along with its context. The method was immunoSEQ multiplex PCR; TCRdb's version includes in-frame clones alone and lacks a portion of them. The table shows over 450,000 clones, with roughly 74% occurring only once. The sample originates from a study of shared T cell receptors in the human thymus. Trimming removed 2 bases at V and 4 bases at J, with 14 bases between. CDR3 length equals 14 residues. CDR1 GTSNPN and CDR2 SVGIG come from the germline V gene (reference sequence). The same sample was also used in a study of human thymus T cells.

The sample was thymocytes. The receptor was derived from a boy under three years old with a congenital heart defect. The chain uses TRBV30 and TRBJ1-2; tentatively, D is TRBD1 (6 bases). The CDR3 DNA reads TGTGCCTGGAGTCGGGACACAAGATTCTATGGCTACACCTTC. Translated, it gives CAWSRDTRFYGYTF.